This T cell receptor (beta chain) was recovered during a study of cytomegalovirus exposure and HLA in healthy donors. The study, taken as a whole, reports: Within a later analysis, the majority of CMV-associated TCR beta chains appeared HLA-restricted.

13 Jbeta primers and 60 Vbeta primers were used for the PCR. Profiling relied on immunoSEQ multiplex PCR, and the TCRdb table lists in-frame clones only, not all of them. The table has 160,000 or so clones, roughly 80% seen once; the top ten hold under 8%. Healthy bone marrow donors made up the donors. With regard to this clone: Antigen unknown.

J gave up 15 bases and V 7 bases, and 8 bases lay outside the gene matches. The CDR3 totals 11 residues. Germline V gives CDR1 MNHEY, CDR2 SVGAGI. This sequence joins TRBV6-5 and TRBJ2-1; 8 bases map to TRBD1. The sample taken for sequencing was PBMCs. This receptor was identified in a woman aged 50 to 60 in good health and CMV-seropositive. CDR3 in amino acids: CASTRTGKMFF. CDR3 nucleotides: TGTGCCAGCACCCGGACAGGGAAGATGTTCTTC.